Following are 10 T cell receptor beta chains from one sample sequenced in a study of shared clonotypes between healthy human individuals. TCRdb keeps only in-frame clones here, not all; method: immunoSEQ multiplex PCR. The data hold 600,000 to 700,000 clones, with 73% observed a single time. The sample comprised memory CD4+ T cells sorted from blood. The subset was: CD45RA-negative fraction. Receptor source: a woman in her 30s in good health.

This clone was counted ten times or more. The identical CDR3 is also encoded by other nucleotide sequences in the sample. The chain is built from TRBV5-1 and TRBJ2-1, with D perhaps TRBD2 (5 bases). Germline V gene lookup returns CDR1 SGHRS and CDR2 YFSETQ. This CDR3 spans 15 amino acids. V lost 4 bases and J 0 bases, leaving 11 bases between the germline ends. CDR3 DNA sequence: TGCGCCAGCAGCGCGGACTCCAGCTCCTACAATGAGCAGTTCTTC. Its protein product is CASSADSSSYNEQFF.

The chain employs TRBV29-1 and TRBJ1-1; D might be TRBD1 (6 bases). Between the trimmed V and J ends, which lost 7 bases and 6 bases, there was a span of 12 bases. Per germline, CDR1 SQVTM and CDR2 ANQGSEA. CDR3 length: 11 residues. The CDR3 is CSATWGPEAFF. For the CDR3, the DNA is TGCAGCGCCACATGGGGGCCTGAAGCTTTCTTT. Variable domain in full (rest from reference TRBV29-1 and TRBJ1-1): SAVISQKPSRDICQRGTSLTIQCQVDSQVTMMFWYRQQPGQSLTLIATANQGSEATYESGFVIDKFPISRPNLTFSTLTVSNMSPEDSSIYLCSATWGPEAFFGQGTRLTVV.

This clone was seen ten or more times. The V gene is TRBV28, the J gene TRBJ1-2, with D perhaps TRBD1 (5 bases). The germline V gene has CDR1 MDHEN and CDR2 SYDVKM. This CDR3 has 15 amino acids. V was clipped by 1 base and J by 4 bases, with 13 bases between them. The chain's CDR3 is CASSLSSSGPYGYTF. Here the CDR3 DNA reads TGTGCCAGCAGTTTATCCTCCTCAGGGCCCTATGGCTACACCTTC.

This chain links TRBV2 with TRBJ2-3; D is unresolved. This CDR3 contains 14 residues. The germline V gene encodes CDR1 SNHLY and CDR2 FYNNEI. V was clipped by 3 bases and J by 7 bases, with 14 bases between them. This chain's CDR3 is CASSDYWSSYTQYF. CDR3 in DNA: TGTGCCAGCAGTGATTATTGGAGTTCGTATACGCAGTATTTT.

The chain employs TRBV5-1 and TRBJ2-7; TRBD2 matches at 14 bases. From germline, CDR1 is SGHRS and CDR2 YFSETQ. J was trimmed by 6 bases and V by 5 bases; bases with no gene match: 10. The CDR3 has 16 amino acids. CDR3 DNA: TGCGCCAGCAGTTCTGGACTAGCGGGAGGTAGTGGCGAGCAGTACTTC. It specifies CASSSGLAGGSGEQYF.

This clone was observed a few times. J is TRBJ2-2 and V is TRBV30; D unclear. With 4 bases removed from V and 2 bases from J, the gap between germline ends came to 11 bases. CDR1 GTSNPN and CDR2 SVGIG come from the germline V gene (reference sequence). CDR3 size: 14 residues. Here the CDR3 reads CAWMSRRNTGELFF. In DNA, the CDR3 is TGTGCCTGGATGTCACGGAGAAACACCGGGGAGCTGTTTTTT.

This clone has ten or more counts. CDR3 residues: CASRSGTSGNNEQFF. For the CDR3, the DNA is TGTGCCAGCAGGTCCGGGACTAGCGGGAACAATGAGCAGTTCTTC. The chain employs TRBV28 and TRBJ2-1; 13 bases are shared with TRBD2. The CDR3 is 15 residues long. Germline CDR1 is MDHEN and CDR2 is SYDVKM. V trimming: 6 bases; J trimming: 5 bases; junction bases outside the gene matches: 4. Based on the CDR3 plus reference TRBV28 and TRBJ2-1, the full variable domain is DVKVTQSSRYLVKRTGEKVFLECVQDMDHENMFWYRQDPGLGLRLIYFSYDVKMKEKGDIPEGYSVSREKKERFSLILESASTNQTSMYLCASRSGTSGNNEQFFGPGTRLTVL.

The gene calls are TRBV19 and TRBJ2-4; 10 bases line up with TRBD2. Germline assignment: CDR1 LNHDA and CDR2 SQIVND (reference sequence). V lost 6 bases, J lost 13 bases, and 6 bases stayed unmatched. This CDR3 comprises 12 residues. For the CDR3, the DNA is TGTGCCAGTAGGACTAGCGGGCCACAACAGTACTTC. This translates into CASRTSGPQQYF. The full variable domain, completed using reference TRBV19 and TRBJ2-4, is DGGITQSPKYLFRKEGQNVTLSCEQNLNHDAMYWYRQDPGQGLRLIYYSQIVNDFQKGDIAEGYSVSREKKESFPLTVTSAQKNPTAFYLCASRTSGPQQYFGAGTRLSVL.

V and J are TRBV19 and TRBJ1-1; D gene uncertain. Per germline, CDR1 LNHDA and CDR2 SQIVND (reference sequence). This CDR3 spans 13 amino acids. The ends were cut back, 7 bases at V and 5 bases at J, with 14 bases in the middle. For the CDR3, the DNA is TGTGCCAGTACTCTACTCCCTGGGACTGAAGCTTTCTTT. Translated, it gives CASTLLPGTEAFF.

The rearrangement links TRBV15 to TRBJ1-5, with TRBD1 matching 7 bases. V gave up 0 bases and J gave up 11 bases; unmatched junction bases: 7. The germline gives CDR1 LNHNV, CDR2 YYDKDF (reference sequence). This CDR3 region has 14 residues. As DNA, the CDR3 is TGTGCCACCAGCAGAGAGCGCGACAGGGAAGCCCAGCATTTT. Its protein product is CATSRERDREAQHF.